The present T cell receptor (beta chain) was sequenced within a study of immune evolution from preneoplasia to lung adenocarcinoma. CDR3 length: 13 residues. The ends were cut back, 4 bases at V and 5 bases at J, with 9 bases in the middle. The germline CDR1 and CDR2 sequences are SGHRS and YFSETQ. Measured with immunoSEQ multiplex PCR; TCRdb has only the in-frame clones, and not every one. The sample contains some 3,500 clones, around 84% of which appear only once. This clone has only one observation. After pathologic assessment, macro-dissection selected premalignant or tumor cells for extraction. The sequenced sample consisted of FFPE lung adenocarcinoma in situ tissue. The TCR was taken from a person aged 65 to 85 with lung adenocarcinoma. This chain joins TRBV5-1 and TRBJ2-2; D gene unclear. The CDR3 DNA reads TGCGCCAGCAGCAGCCGGGCTACCGGGGAGCTGTTTTTT. Its protein is CASSSRATGELFF.